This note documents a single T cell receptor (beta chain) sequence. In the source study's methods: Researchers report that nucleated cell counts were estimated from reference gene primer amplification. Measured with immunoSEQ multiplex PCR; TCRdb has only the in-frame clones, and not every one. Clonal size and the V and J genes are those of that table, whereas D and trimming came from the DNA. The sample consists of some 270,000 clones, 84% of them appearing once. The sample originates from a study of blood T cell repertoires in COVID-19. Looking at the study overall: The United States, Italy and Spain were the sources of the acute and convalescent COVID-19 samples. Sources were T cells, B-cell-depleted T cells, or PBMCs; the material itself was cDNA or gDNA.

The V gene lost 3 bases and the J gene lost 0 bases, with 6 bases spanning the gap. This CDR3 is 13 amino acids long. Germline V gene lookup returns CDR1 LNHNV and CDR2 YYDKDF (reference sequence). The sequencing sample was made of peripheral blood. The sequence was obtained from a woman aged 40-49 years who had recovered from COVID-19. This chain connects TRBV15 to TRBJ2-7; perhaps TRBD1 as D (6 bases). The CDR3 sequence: CATSRDSSYEQYF. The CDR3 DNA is TGTGCCACCAGCAGGGACAGCTCCTACGAGCAGTACTTC.